A single sample is the source of the 24 T cell receptor beta chains below, sequenced in a study of blood T cell repertoires in COVID-19. This table comes from immunoSEQ multiplex PCR, and its TCRdb copy is limited to in-frame clones, with some not included. This sample carries more than 300,000 clones, 83% of them seen once, and the ten largest clones take about 4.8%. Sequenced sample: PBMCs or T cells enriched from blood (not recorded which). The receptors stem from a woman in her forties or fifties who had recovered from COVID-19.

The V gene is TRBV7-9, the J gene TRBJ1-1; D is perhaps TRBD1 (6 bases). This CDR3 contains 12 residues. The V gene's germline CDR1 is SEHNR and CDR2 FQNEAQ (reference sequence). V dropped 2 bases and J dropped 5 bases, with 6 bases sitting between them. This CDR3 reads CASSLTGTEAFF. As DNA, the CDR3 is TGTGCCAGCAGCTTAACAGGGACTGAAGCTTTCTTT.

This clone was detected only once. This chain joins TRBV7-2 and TRBJ2-2; 9 bases are a match to TRBD2. The CDR3 extends over 16 amino acids. Losses at the gene ends were 2 bases for V and 1 base for J; bases not matched to a gene: 2. In germline, CDR1 is SGHTA, CDR2 FQGNSA. The CDR3 bases are TGTGCCAGCAGCTTAAAACTAGCGGGGAACACCGGGGAGCTGTTTTTT. The encoded protein is CASSLKLAGNTGELFF.

The chain couples TRBV29-1 to TRBJ2-1; TRBD2 agrees at 10 bases. The CDR3 covers 16 residues. Trimming cost V 6 bases and J 5 bases; bases outside gene matches: 13. CDR1 and CDR2 from the germline V gene are SQVTM and ANQGSEA. The CDR3 sequence: CSVGASGSSFNNEQFF. The DNA for the CDR3 is TGCAGCGTGGGGGCTAGCGGGAGCTCTTTCAACAATGAGCAGTTCTTC.

This chain links TRBV5-1 with TRBJ2-1; 16 bases line up with TRBD2. V lost 6 bases and J lost 1; bases outside the gene matches: 7. Germline V lookup: CDR1 SGHRS, CDR2 YFSETQ. The CDR3 runs 18 residues. The CDR3 protein is CASIPGLAGGRSYNEQFF. Here the CDR3 DNA reads TGCGCCAGCATCCCGGGACTAGCGGGGGGGCGGTCCTACAATGAGCAGTTCTTC.

J is TRBJ2-7 and V is TRBV6-5, with 7 bases identical to TRBD1. J gave up 1 base and V 5 bases, and 2 bases lay outside the gene matches. The germline V gene has CDR1 MNHEY and CDR2 SVGAGI. The CDR3 sequence is 13 residues long. This chain's CDR3 is CASSRQGSYEQYF. Here the CDR3 DNA reads TGTGCCAGCAGTCGACAGGGTTCCTACGAGCAGTACTTC.

The chain recombines TRBV5-4 with TRBJ1-2, with TRBD1 as a possible D gene (6 bases). This CDR3 contains 12 residues. Germline CDR1 is SGHNT and CDR2 is YYREEE (reference sequence). V dropped 4 bases and J dropped 5 bases, with 9 bases sitting between them. DNA of the CDR3: TGTGCCAGCAGCGAAGGGGGTTATGGCTACACCTTC. Encoded protein: CASSEGGYGYTF. Combining the CDR3 with reference TRBV5-4 and TRBJ1-2 gives the whole variable domain ETGVTQSPTHLIKTRGQQVTLRCSSQSGHNTVSWYQQALGQGPQFIFQYYREEENGRGNFPPRFSGLQFPNYSSELNVNALELDDSALYLCASSEGGYGYTFGSGTRLTVV.

This rearrangement joins TRBV5-5 to TRBJ2-1; 9 bases are shared with TRBD1. The CDR3 contains 16 residues. V shed 5 bases, J shed 6 bases, and the junction held 12 bases outside the gene matches. CDR1 SGHKS and CDR2 YYEKEE come from the germline V gene (reference sequence). The CDR3 DNA reads as TGTGCCAGCAGAAAAATGGACAGGGGTTTAAGCAATGAGCAGTTCTTC. It specifies CASRKMDRGLSNEQFF.

The V call is TRBV2, the J call TRBJ2-7; 10 positions match TRBD2. This CDR3 has 14 amino acids. Germline V gene sequence: CDR1 SNHLY, CDR2 FYNNEI. The V gene end was trimmed by 6 bases and the J gene end by 5 bases; junction bases not matched to a gene: 7. The CDR3: CASRRSGGAHEQYF. In DNA form, the CDR3 reads TGTGCCAGCAGAAGAAGCGGGGGGGCCCACGAGCAGTACTTC.

This clone has more than one count but fewer than ten. CDR3 nucleotide sequence: TGTGCCATCAGCAAACAGGGGGGATTCGATCAGCCCCAGCATTTT. Protein: CAISKQGGFDQPQHF. This sequence joins TRBV10-3 and TRBJ1-5, with TRBD1 identical over 8 bases. Trimming took 6 bases from V and 5 from J; bases not matched to a gene: 9. The CDR3 runs to 15 residues. Germline CDR1 and CDR2: ENHRY and SYGVKD.

V and J are TRBV19 and TRBJ2-7; maybe TRBD1 (6 bases). From germline, CDR1 is LNHDA and CDR2 SQIVND (reference sequence). The V end lost 5 bases, the J end lost 2 bases, and 22 bases lay between the germline ends. The CDR3 sequence is 17 residues long. The CDR3 region has the DNA TGTGCCAGTAGTTTCTCATCCGGGACACCGGGGCCCTACGAGCAGTACTTC. Translating gives CASSFSSGTPGPYEQYF.

This clone was seen just once. V usage is TRBV6-5 and J usage is TRBJ2-5, with D possibly matching TRBD1 (6 bases). V was shortened by 5 bases and J by 7 bases, with 14 bases between the two germline ends. Germline assignment: CDR1 MNHEY and CDR2 SVGAGI. The CDR3 runs 13 residues. CDR3: CASSITGPGTQYF. The CDR3 DNA reads TGTGCCAGCAGTATCACAGGGCCAGGGACCCAGTACTTC.

This chain connects TRBV7-9 to TRBJ1-2; possibly TRBD1 for D (5 bases). With 5 bases removed from V and 6 bases from J, the gap between germline ends came to 13 bases. The CDR3 is 13 residues long. CDR1 is SEHNR, CDR2 FQNEAQ, per germline (reference sequence). Written as DNA, the CDR3 is TGTGCCAGCAGCGTAACAGGTCCCGATGGCTACACCTTC. Translating it yields CASSVTGPDGYTF.

The rearrangement joins TRBV6-5 to TRBJ1-5, with D maybe TRBD1 (5 bases). This CDR3 contains 12 residues. Germline values: CDR1 MNHEY, CDR2 SVGAGI. Trimming took 6 bases from V and 4 from J, leaving 7 bases between them. The chain's CDR3 is CASRRGNQPQHF. The CDR3 coding sequence is TGTGCCAGCAGACGGGGGAATCAGCCCCAGCATTTT.

The CDR3 DNA reads as TGTGCCAGCAGCTTGGGGGGACTAGCGGACAATGAGCAGTTCTTC. This sequence encodes CASSLGGLADNEQFF. The chain joins TRBV5-4 to TRBJ2-1; 11 positions agree with TRBD2. CDR1 is SGHNT and CDR2 is YYREEE in the germline V gene (reference sequence). CDR3 length: 15 amino acids. J was trimmed by 5 bases and V by 0 bases; bases with no gene match: 1.

The rearrangement uses TRBV19 and TRBJ1-2; 8 positions match TRBD1. The CDR3 length is 15 residues. Germline V lookup: CDR1 LNHDA, CDR2 SQIVND (reference sequence). V was clipped by 8 bases and J by 0 bases; unmatched bases: 8. The CDR3 sequence: CASETTGGTNYGYTF. Here the CDR3 DNA reads TGTGCCAGTGAGACTACAGGGGGAACTAACTATGGCTACACCTTC.

The chain employs TRBV7-8 and TRBJ1-1, with 7 nucleotides matching TRBD1. J lost 4 bases, V lost 1 base, and 6 bases had no gene match. Germline lookup yields CDR1 SGHVS and CDR2 FQNEAQ. The CDR3 runs to 15 residues. The CDR3 loop reads CASSLDGTAATEAFF. The DNA for the CDR3 is TGTGCCAGCAGCTTAGACGGGACAGCTGCCACTGAAGCTTTCTTT.

V gene TRBV28 combines with J gene TRBJ1-2; D is undetermined. Germline values: CDR1 MDHEN, CDR2 SYDVKM. V was cut by 6 bases and J by 8 bases, with 13 bases left in between. This CDR3 contains 12 residues. The CDR3 DNA follows: TGTGCCAGCAGCCGGGCGGGAGGGGGCTACACCTTC. This sequence encodes CASSRAGGGYTF.

This sequence joins TRBV4-3 and TRBJ2-3, with a weak D call TRBD1 (6 bases). The ends were cut back, 0 bases at V and 6 bases at J, with 10 bases in the middle. CDR1 is LGHNA, CDR2 YSLEER, per germline. The CDR3 runs 14 residues. The CDR3 reads CASSQDNRVDTQYF. The CDR3 nucleotides read TGCGCCAGCAGCCAAGATAACAGGGTGGATACGCAGTATTTT.

This clone occurred once. The V gene is TRBV19, the J gene TRBJ2-2, with D maybe TRBD2 (5 bases). The CDR3 contains 14 residues. Trimming left V 3 bases short and J 1 base short, with 6 bases between. Germline V gives CDR1 LNHDA, CDR2 SQIVND (reference sequence). CDR3 residues: CASSIGRNTGELFF. The DNA of the CDR3 is TGTGCCAGTAGTATTGGGAGGAACACCGGGGAGCTGTTTTTT.

The chain joins TRBV7-2 to TRBJ2-7; 11 bases align to TRBD2. CDR1 is SGHTA and CDR2 is FQGNSA in the germline V gene. The CDR3 totals 17 residues. V trimming: 3 bases; J trimming: 1 base; junction bases outside the gene matches: 8. The DNA for the CDR3 is TGTGCCAGCAGCTTCCCCCCCGGGACTAGCGGATCCTACGAGCAGTACTTC. This translates into CASSFPPGTSGSYEQYF.

This chain uses TRBV9 with TRBJ1-2; the match to TRBD1 covers 9 bases. With 3 bases clipped from V and 2 bases from J, the junction kept 5 bases outside the gene matches. The CDR3 loop spans 15 amino acids. Germline CDR1 reads SGDLS; CDR2 reads YYNGEE. CDR3: CASSGGGTGNYGYTF. The CDR3 region has the DNA TGTGCCAGCAGCGGAGGGGGGACAGGGAACTATGGCTACACCTTC.

The chain couples TRBV6-5 to TRBJ1-2, with 10 bases matching TRBD1. With 10 bases clipped from V and 0 bases from J, the junction kept 5 bases outside the gene matches. The CDR3 totals 14 residues. Per the germline V gene, CDR1 is MNHEY and CDR2 is SVGAGI. In DNA form, the CDR3 reads TGTGCCACCAGGACAGGGGGAACTAACTATGGCTACACCTTC. Residues: CATRTGGTNYGYTF.

There are a few counts of this clone. Written as DNA, the CDR3 is TGCGCCAGCAGCCAAGGAAAAACGTCGGACAGCTCCTACGAGCAGTACTTC. Residues: CASSQGKTSDSSYEQYF. The rearrangement uses TRBV4-1 and TRBJ2-7; possibly TRBD1 for D (6 bases). Per germline, CDR1 MGHRA and CDR2 YSYEKL. V lost 1 base and J lost 0, with 16 bases in between. This CDR3 is built from 17 residues.

The rearrangement uses TRBV19 and TRBJ2-5; 10 bases map to TRBD2. The germline gives CDR1 LNHDA, CDR2 SQIVND (reference sequence). CDR3 length: 15 residues. V was clipped by 8 bases and J by 3 bases; unmatched bases: 9. The CDR3 is CASQSSGGAKETQYF. The DNA of the CDR3 is TGTGCCAGTCAATCCAGCGGGGGGGCCAAAGAGACCCAGTACTTC.